The present entry profiles one T cell receptor (beta chain) with its context. The use of a sample-barcoded 5' primer and a J-beta primer mix characterized a second PCR of about 6 to 12 cycles. A minimum of 2.5 million CDR3-containing paired-end reads was obtained for each sample. Each CDR3 protein is one row after TCRdb ran MiXCR on the 5' RACE reads. The sample has more than 500,000 distinct CDR3 sequences, around a quarter seen once. This record belongs to a study of blood T cells in healthy people across ages. This CDR3 is 19 amino acids long. Trimming took 0 bases from V and 0 from J, leaving 18 bases between them. The V gene's germline CDR1 is MGHRA and CDR2 YSYEKL. The sample was also reused in another study, on T cells of mothers and their children. That report adds: Overlap measured in related mother-child pairs was slightly, non-significantly higher than in unrelated pairs.

The chain uses TRBV4-1 and TRBJ2-1; no clear D. Sequenced sample: blood. This receptor was identified in a boy between 2 and 10 years old in good health. CDR3 protein: CASSQDVAMRRTSYNEQFF. As DNA, the CDR3 is TGCGCCAGCAGCCAAGATGTTGCCATGCGGAGAACCTCCTACAATGAGCAGTTCTTC.